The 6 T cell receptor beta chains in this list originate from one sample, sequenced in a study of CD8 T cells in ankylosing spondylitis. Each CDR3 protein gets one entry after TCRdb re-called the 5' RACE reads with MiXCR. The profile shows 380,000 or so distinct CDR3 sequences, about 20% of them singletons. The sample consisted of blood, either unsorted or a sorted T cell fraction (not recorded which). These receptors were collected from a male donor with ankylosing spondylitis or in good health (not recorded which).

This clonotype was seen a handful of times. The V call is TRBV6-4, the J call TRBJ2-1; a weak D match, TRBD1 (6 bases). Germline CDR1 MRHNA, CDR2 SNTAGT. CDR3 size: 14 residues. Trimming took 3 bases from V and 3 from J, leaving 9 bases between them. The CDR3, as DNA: TGTGCCAGCAGTGATGGGGGCGACTACAATGAGCAGTTCTTC. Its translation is CASSDGGDYNEQFF.

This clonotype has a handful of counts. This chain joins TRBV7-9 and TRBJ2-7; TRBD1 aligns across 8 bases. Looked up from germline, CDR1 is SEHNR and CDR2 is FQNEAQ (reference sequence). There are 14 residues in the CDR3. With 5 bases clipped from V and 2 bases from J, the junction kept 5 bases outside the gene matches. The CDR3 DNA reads TGTGCCAGCAGCCCCTGGGACAGGACCTACGAGCAGTACTTC. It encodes CASSPWDRTYEQYF.

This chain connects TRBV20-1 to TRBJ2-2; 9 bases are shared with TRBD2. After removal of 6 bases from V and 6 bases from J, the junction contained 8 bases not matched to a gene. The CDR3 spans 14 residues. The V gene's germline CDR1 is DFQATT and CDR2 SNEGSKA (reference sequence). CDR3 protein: CSALPGTSPGELFF. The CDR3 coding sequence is TGCAGTGCGCTTCCCGGGACTAGCCCCGGGGAGCTGTTTTTT.

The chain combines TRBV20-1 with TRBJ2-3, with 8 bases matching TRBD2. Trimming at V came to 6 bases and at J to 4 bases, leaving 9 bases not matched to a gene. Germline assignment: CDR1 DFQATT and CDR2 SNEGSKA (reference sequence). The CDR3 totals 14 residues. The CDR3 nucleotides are TGCAGTGCCTGGGGACTAGAGTCCTCAGATACGCAGTATTTT. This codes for CSAWGLESSDTQYF.

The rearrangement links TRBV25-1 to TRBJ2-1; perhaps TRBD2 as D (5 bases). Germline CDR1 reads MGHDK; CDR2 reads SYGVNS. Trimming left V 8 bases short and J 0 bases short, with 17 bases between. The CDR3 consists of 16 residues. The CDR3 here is CASGDPSGSSYNEQFF. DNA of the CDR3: TGTGCCAGCGGGGATCCCTCGGGGAGCTCCTACAATGAGCAGTTCTTC.

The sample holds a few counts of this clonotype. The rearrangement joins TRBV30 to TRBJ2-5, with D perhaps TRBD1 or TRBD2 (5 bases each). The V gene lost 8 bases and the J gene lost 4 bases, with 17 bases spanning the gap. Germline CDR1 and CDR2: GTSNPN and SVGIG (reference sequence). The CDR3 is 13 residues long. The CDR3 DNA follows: TGTGCCGGCAGGGACCGGGCTATAGAGACCCAGTACTTC. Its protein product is CAGRDRAIETQYF.